One T cell receptor (beta chain) is described in this entry. Its antigen is still unknown. V gave up 1 base and J gave up 4 bases; unmatched junction bases: 7. Per the germline V gene, CDR1 is SGHTA and CDR2 is FQGNSA. The CDR3 consists of 16 residues. These data belong to a study of cytomegalovirus exposure and HLA in healthy donors. Study-wide results and limits: Analyzed later, most CMV-associated TCR beta chains appeared HLA-restricted. It was reported that TCR beta sequences correctly inferred the HLA-A and HLA-B alleles for most subjects.

The PCR contained 60 Vbeta and 13 Jbeta primers. Some clones are missing from TCRdb's copy, which holds only in-frame ones; the method was immunoSEQ multiplex PCR. Of 85,000 to 100,000 clones in the sample, 81% are singletons; the top ten hold roughly 1.2%. The sample taken for sequencing was PBMCs. This clonotype was obtained from a girl aged 2 to 9 in good health and CMV-seropositive. The rearrangement joins TRBV7-2 to TRBJ1-1; 9 positions agree with TRBD1. The CDR3 DNA is TGTGCCAGCAGCTTAGATTTACCGGGACAGGGCACTGAAGCTTTCTTT. It yields the protein CASSLDLPGQGTEAFF. The whole variable domain, remainder taken from reference TRBV7-2 and TRBJ1-1, is GAGVSQSPSNKVTEKGKDVELRCDPISGHTALYWYRQSLGQGLEFLIYFQGNSAPDKSGLPSDRFSAERTGGSVSTLTIQRTQQEDSAVYLCASSLDLPGQGTEAFFGQGTRLTVV.